The 5 T cell receptor beta chains below were found in one sample sequenced in a study of OX40 agonist ivuxolimab in advanced cancers. The repertoire was sequenced with immunoSEQ multiplex PCR; TCRdb's copy has only in-frame clones and lacks some. Altogether some 31,000 clones are present, more than 75% being singletons, with the ten largest covering 25%. The sample here was CD4+ or CD8+ T cells sorted from blood, taken in a trial of the OX40 agonist ivuxolimab. The receptors were gathered from an adult with an advanced solid tumor such as melanoma, head and neck, liver or kidney cancer.

The V call is TRBV28, the J call TRBJ2-4, with 9 bases lining up with TRBD1. CDR1 MDHEN and CDR2 SYDVKM come from the germline V gene. The CDR3 runs 15 residues. J gave up 2 bases and V 4 bases, and 3 bases lay outside the gene matches. CDR3 residues: CASSSQGATKNIQYF. The CDR3 DNA sequence: TGTGCCAGCAGTTCACAGGGGGCAACCAAAAACATTCAGTACTTC.

This chain connects TRBV7-9 to TRBJ2-7; possibly TRBD2 for D (7 bases). Between the trimmed V and J ends, which lost 7 bases and 6 bases, there was a span of 19 bases. CDR1 SEHNR and CDR2 FQNEAQ come from the germline V gene (reference sequence). The CDR3 extends over 14 amino acids. As DNA, the CDR3 is TGTGCCAGCACCTCTCCAGGGGAGGGGGGCGAGCAGTACTTC. It encodes CASTSPGEGGEQYF.

This rearrangement joins TRBV5-1 to TRBJ2-5, with 9 bases that match TRBD2. The CDR3 has 16 amino acids. V lost 4 bases, J lost 2 bases, and 9 bases stayed unmatched. The V gene's germline CDR1 is SGHRS and CDR2 YFSETQ. CDR3 amino acids: CASSPGVAGVQETQYF. CDR3 bases: TGCGCCAGCAGCCCCGGGGTAGCGGGAGTGCAAGAGACCCAGTACTTC.

This chain links TRBV28 with TRBJ2-7; weak D call: TRBD1 (5 bases). The V end lost 7 bases, the J end lost 3 bases, and 16 bases lay between the germline ends. The CDR3 is 14 residues long. Germline V gives CDR1 MDHEN, CDR2 SYDVKM. CDR3 protein: CASTYSGQGYEQYF. As DNA, the CDR3 is TGTGCCAGCACTTATTCCGGGCAGGGCTACGAGCAGTACTTC.

V is TRBV11-2 and J is TRBJ2-3; weak D call: TRBD2 (5 bases). Trimming stripped 6 bases from V and 10 bases from J, with 17 bases between. The germline gives CDR1 SGHAT, CDR2 FQNNGV. The length of the CDR3 is 13 residues. The CDR3 coding sequence is TGTGCCAGCAGTTCCACTGAGATCGGGGCGCAGTATTTT. It yields the protein CASSSTEIGAQYF. Complete variable domain (other parts from reference TRBV11-2 and TRBJ2-3): EAGVAQSPRYKIIEKRQSVAFWCNPISGHATLYWYQQILGQGPKLLIQFQNNGVVDDSQLPKDRFSAERLKGVDSTLKIQPAKLEDSAVYLCASSSTEIGAQYFGPGTRLTVL.